The 17 T cell receptor beta chains given below trace back to one sample, sequenced in a study of response to subunit inactivated influenza vaccine. MiXCR was run by TCRdb on the RT-PCR reads, yielding one entry per CDR3 protein. The sample holds some 800,000 distinct CDR3 sequences; about 20% are singletons and the top ten take about 10%. The starting material was PBMCs from blood, obtained about 5 days after vaccination. These receptors were collected from a man aged 50 to 60 who received an inactivated influenza vaccine.

This clonotype has only a few counts. The chain employs TRBV12-3 or TRBV12-4 and TRBJ2-2; the match to TRBD2 covers 9 bases. The CDR3 runs 16 residues. J was trimmed by 6 bases and V by 2 bases; bases with no gene match: 7. Written as DNA, the CDR3 is TGTGCCAGCAGTTTATCGAGCGGGGGGCCCCCCGGGGAGCTGTTTTTT. Amino acids: CASSLSSGGPPGELFF.

The V and J genes are TRBV20-1 and TRBJ2-7, with 7 bases fitting TRBD1. The ends lost 4 bases at V and 4 bases at J; junction bases unmatched: 10. The germline V gene encodes CDR1 DFQATT and CDR2 SNEGSKA (reference sequence). There are 14 residues in the CDR3. The CDR3 spells CSAMGDRAEYEQYF. Here the CDR3 DNA reads TGCAGTGCTATGGGAGACAGGGCGGAGTACGAGCAGTACTTC.

J is TRBJ2-7 and V is TRBV16; D unclear. Germline CDR1 is KGHSY and CDR2 is FQNENV. Trimming took off 4 bases at V and 3 bases at J, with 10 bases between the two ends. The CDR3 extends over 13 amino acids. The CDR3 nucleotides read TGTGCCAGCAGCCGTAGTGGGGTCTACGAGCAGTACTTC. This gives the protein CASSRSGVYEQYF.

The chain joins TRBV20-1 to TRBJ2-7; 10 positions agree with TRBD2. The CDR3 has 15 amino acids. After removal of 6 bases from V and 2 bases from J, the junction contained 10 bases not matched to a gene. The germline V gene encodes CDR1 DFQATT and CDR2 SNEGSKA (reference sequence). In DNA form, the CDR3 reads TGCAGTGCCCCACCGAGACTAGCGGGCACCTACGAGCAGTACTTC. Amino acids: CSAPPRLAGTYEQYF.

This clonotype was counted ten times or more. The rearrangement links TRBV5-1 to TRBJ2-7; a possible D gene is TRBD1 (6 bases). The CDR3 extends over 17 amino acids. CDR1 SGHRS and CDR2 YFSETQ come from the germline V gene. The ends were cut back, 4 bases at V and 3 bases at J, with 23 bases in the middle. CDR3: CASSPLPAIRDNYEQYF. The CDR3 DNA is TGCGCCAGCAGCCCCCTGCCGGCCATTCGGGACAACTACGAGCAGTACTTC.

This chain connects TRBV20-1 to TRBJ2-5; a weak D match, TRBD2 (7 bases). In germline, CDR1 is DFQATT, CDR2 SNEGSKA (reference sequence). V was cut by 1 base and J by 4 bases, with 16 bases left in between. The CDR3 is made up of 15 amino acids. The DNA of the CDR3 is TGCAGTGCTAGAGCCGGATTCGGGGGGCCAGAGACCCAGTACTTC. This encodes CSARAGFGGPETQYF.

This clonotype showed up just a few times. The V and J genes are TRBV6-2 or TRBV6-3 and TRBJ2-7, with TRBD2 identical over 7 bases. The CDR3 extends over 13 amino acids. V was pared by 3 bases and J by 3 bases, with 2 bases of the junction left unmatched. The germline CDR1 and CDR2 sequences are MNHEY and SVGEGT. CDR3 DNA sequence: TGTGCCAGCAGTTATCCTAGCGGCTACGAGCAGTACTTC. Protein sequence: CASSYPSGYEQYF.

Remarks on this clonotype: The junction and the germline gene differ at one end; a read error may be behind it. V and J are TRBV29-1 and TRBJ2-3; tentative D call: TRBD1 (6 bases). The CDR3 sequence is 12 residues long. Per the germline V gene, CDR1 is SQVTM and CDR2 is ANQGSEA. The CDR3 DNA follows: TGCAGCGCTAGCCTGAAGGGGGATACGCCGTATTTT. It specifies CSASLKGDTPYF.

This clonotype was detected many times. The V gene is TRBV14, the J gene TRBJ2-1, with 7 bases aligning to TRBD2. CDR1 is SGHDN and CDR2 is FVKESK in the germline V gene. The CDR3 runs to 16 residues. J lost 0 bases, V lost 2 bases, and 4 bases had no gene match. The CDR3 region is CASSQLAGRSYNEQFF. The CDR3 DNA reads TGTGCCAGCAGCCAATTAGCGGGCCGCTCCTACAATGAGCAGTTCTTC.

The V and J genes are TRBV15 and TRBJ2-5, with 9 positions matching TRBD1. CDR3 length: 15 amino acids. CDR1 LNHNV and CDR2 YYDKDF come from the germline V gene (reference sequence). V shed 2 bases and J 5 bases; nucleotides not matched to a gene: 6. The CDR3 sequence is CATSRNTGGRETQYF. CDR3 coding DNA: TGTGCCACCAGCAGAAATACAGGGGGCCGGGAGACCCAGTACTTC.

The rearrangement joins TRBV20-1 to TRBJ2-1; D is unclear. The CDR3 totals 12 residues. V lost 5 bases and J lost 2, with 7 bases in between. Looked up from germline, CDR1 is DFQATT and CDR2 is SNEGSKA (reference sequence). CDR3 residues: CSALQAYNEQFF. DNA of the CDR3: TGCAGTGCTCTCCAGGCCTACAATGAGCAGTTCTTC.

This clonotype was recorded many times. The chain links TRBV20-1 to TRBJ2-1; D ambiguous. The CDR3 loop spans 14 amino acids. V was pared by 0 bases and J by 3 bases, with 9 bases between. Germline V gives CDR1 DFQATT, CDR2 SNEGSKA (reference sequence). CDR3 coding DNA: TGCAGTGCTAGAGATAAGGCTAGCTACAATGAGCAGTTCTTC. Translation gives CSARDKASYNEQFF.

J is TRBJ2-3 and V is TRBV18, with TRBD1 as a possible D gene (6 bases). Deletions cut 2 bases from V and 4 bases from J, with 7 bases between. Germline V CDR1 and CDR2: KGHSH, LQKENI. There are 13 residues in the CDR3. CDR3 nucleotide sequence: TGTGCCAGCTCACCAGGACAGTCAGATACGCAGTATTTT. Translated: CASSPGQSDTQYF.

There are many counts of this clonotype. The chain couples TRBV20-1 to TRBJ2-1, with 11 positions matching TRBD2. Per germline, CDR1 DFQATT and CDR2 SNEGSKA (reference sequence). CDR3 length equals 15 residues. Trimming cost V 8 bases and J 2 bases; bases outside gene matches: 8. DNA for the CDR3: TGCAGTCCCGGGGGGACTAGCGGAACCTACAATGAGCAGTTCTTC. Protein sequence: CSPGGTSGTYNEQFF.

The chain joins TRBV5-1 to TRBJ2-1; 10 bases fit TRBD1. CDR3 size: 15 residues. CDR1 and CDR2 from the germline V gene are SGHRS and YFSETQ. J was trimmed by 6 bases and V by 4 bases; bases with no gene match: 7. The CDR3 coding sequence is TGCGCCAGCAGCATAACCGGGACAGGGGTCAATGAGCAGTTCTTC. It yields the protein CASSITGTGVNEQFF.

The chain uses TRBV20-1 and TRBJ2-1; TRBD1 matches 8 bases. The germline V gene encodes CDR1 DFQATT and CDR2 SNEGSKA (reference sequence). The length of the CDR3 is 15 residues. J was trimmed by 0 bases and V by 4 bases; bases with no gene match: 5. CDR3 sequence (DNA): TGCAGTGCTAAAGGACAGGGCTACTCCTACAATGAGCAGTTCTTC. Protein product: CSAKGQGYSYNEQFF.

This clonotype was seen ten or more times. This chain uses TRBV5-1 with TRBJ1-6; 8 bases are a match to TRBD1. The CDR3 has 15 residues. Losses at the gene ends were 2 bases for V and 5 bases for J; bases not matched to a gene: 3. Germline loops: CDR1 SGHRS, CDR2 YFSETQ. CDR3 in amino acids: CASSLTGQDNSPLHF. CDR3 coding DNA: TGCGCCAGCAGCTTAACGGGACAGGATAATTCACCCCTCCACTTT.